A selection of T cell receptor beta chains follows, all from one sample in a study of cytomegalovirus exposure and HLA in healthy donors. Some clones are missing from TCRdb's copy, which holds only in-frame ones; the method was immunoSEQ multiplex PCR. The data show under 100,000 clones, approximately 70% seen once. The sequencing input was PBMCs. The receptors derive from a woman between 50 and 59 years old in good health and CMV-seropositive. Both conserved end residues are part of each CDR3. The order of the fields is D gene, V gene, CDR3 length, clone size, J gene, CDR3 DNA, CDR3 protein. D genes are given only for firm matches. Some rows have no size entry. The others give once, few or many, or a class for an expanded clone.

d_gene: .
v_gene: TRBV11-2
len: 15
abundance: .
j_gene: TRBJ2-7
CDR3nt: TGTGCCAGCAGCCTGAACCGGGACACAGTCTACGAGCAGTACTTC
CDR3aa: CASSLNRDTVYEQYF

d_gene: TRBD2
v_gene: TRBV9
len: 15
abundance: .
j_gene: TRBJ2-2
CDR3nt: TGTGCCAGCAGACTCGGGGAGGGACGAACCGGGGAGCTGTTTTTT
CDR3aa: CASRLGEGRTGELFF

d_gene: TRBD2
v_gene: TRBV10-2
len: 13
abundance: .
j_gene: TRBJ2-3
CDR3nt: TGCGCCAGCAAGGGCGGGAGTACAGATACGCAGTATTTT
CDR3aa: CASKGGSTDTQYF

d_gene: .
v_gene: TRBV6-6
len: 14
abundance: .
j_gene: TRBJ2-1
CDR3nt: TGTGCCAGCAGTTTAAGCGGAACCTACAATGAGCAGTTCTTC
CDR3aa: CASSLSGTYNEQFF

d_gene: TRBD1
v_gene: TRBV28
len: 17
abundance: few
j_gene: TRBJ1-4
CDR3nt: TGTGCCAGCCATAAGCGTGGCAGGGGGCTGGTTAATGAAAAACTGTTTTTT
CDR3aa: CASHKRGRGLVNEKLFF

d_gene: TRBD1
v_gene: TRBV9
len: 16
abundance: .
j_gene: TRBJ1-2
CDR3nt: TGTGCCAGCAGCGCCCGCCGGGACAGGGGTATTGATGGCTACACCTTC
CDR3aa: CASSARRDRGIDGYTF

d_gene: .
v_gene: TRBV5-1
len: 18
abundance: .
j_gene: TRBJ1-2
CDR3nt: TGCGCCAGCAGCTTGGGGGTCAGCCGACAGAATCCTAACTATGGCTACACCTTC
CDR3aa: CASSLGVSRQNPNYGYTF

d_gene: .
v_gene: TRBV25-1
len: 14
abundance: once
j_gene: TRBJ2-7
CDR3nt: TGTGCCAGCAGTGAATTCGGCGGGGTCTACGAGCAGTACTTC
CDR3aa: CASSEFGGVYEQYF

d_gene: .
v_gene: TRBV6-6
len: 11
abundance: .
j_gene: TRBJ2-3
CDR3nt: TGTGCCAGCAGCTCAGCAGATACGCAGTATTTT
CDR3aa: CASSSADTQYF

d_gene: .
v_gene: TRBV5-6
len: 16
abundance: .
j_gene: TRBJ2-5
CDR3nt: TGTGCCAGCAGCTTGGTTTCGGCGGGGCGGTCGGAGACCCAGTACTTC
CDR3aa: CASSLVSAGRSETQYF

d_gene: .
v_gene: TRBV28
len: 12
abundance: .
j_gene: TRBJ2-7
CDR3nt: TGTGCCAGCAGTATCGTCCCCTACGAGCAGTACTTC
CDR3aa: CASSIVPYEQYF

d_gene: .
v_gene: TRBV5-4
len: 14
abundance: once
j_gene: TRBJ1-4
CDR3nt: TGTGCCAGCAGCGGAACAGGAGACGGGGAAAAACTGTTTTTT
CDR3aa: CASSGTGDGEKLFF

d_gene: .
v_gene: TRBV29-1
len: 14
abundance: .
j_gene: TRBJ2-1
CDR3nt: TGCAGCGTTGATGCAGCGGCCCCCTACAATGAGCAGTTCTTC
CDR3aa: CSVDAAAPYNEQFF

d_gene: .
v_gene: TRBV4-3
len: 15
abundance: .
j_gene: TRBJ1-1
CDR3nt: TGCGCCAGCAGCCAAGATCCCGGACAGATCACTGAAGCTTTCTTT
CDR3aa: CASSQDPGQITEAFF

d_gene: TRBD2
v_gene: TRBV9
len: 18
abundance: .
j_gene: TRBJ2-1
CDR3nt: TGTGCCAGCAGCGTAGAAAGTAGCGGGGTGAGCTCCTACAATGAGCAGTTCTTC
CDR3aa: CASSVESSGVSSYNEQFF

d_gene: .
v_gene: TRBV20-1
len: 11
abundance: .
j_gene: TRBJ2-1
CDR3nt: TGCAGTGCCCCCTCTAGCCGTGAGCAGTTCTTC
CDR3aa: CSAPSSREQFF

d_gene: .
v_gene: TRBV9
len: 15
abundance: .
j_gene: TRBJ2-5
CDR3nt: TGTGCCAGCAGCGTAGCTACGAGGGTAGCAGAGACCCAGTACTTC
CDR3aa: CASSVATRVAETQYF

d_gene: TRBD2
v_gene: TRBV6-5
len: 15
abundance: .
j_gene: TRBJ2-1
CDR3nt: TGTGCCAGCAGTCCAGCGGGAGGCCACGGGCGTGAGCAGTTCTTC
CDR3aa: CASSPAGGHGREQFF

d_gene: TRBD2
v_gene: TRBV7-3
len: 18
abundance: .
j_gene: TRBJ2-2
CDR3nt: TGTGCCAGCAGCCCACTAAGACTAGCGGGAGGGCCGACCGGGGAGCTGTTTTTT
CDR3aa: CASSPLRLAGGPTGELFF

d_gene: .
v_gene: TRBV5-1
len: 15
abundance: .
j_gene: TRBJ2-7
CDR3nt: TGCGCCAGCAGCTTGGCTGGAGGGCGTATCTACGAGCAGTACTTC
CDR3aa: CASSLAGGRIYEQYF

d_gene: TRBD2
v_gene: TRBV5-5
len: 15
abundance: .
j_gene: TRBJ2-3
CDR3nt: TGTGCCAGCAGCTTGCTGGTAGCGGGAGGGAATACGCAGTATTTT
CDR3aa: CASSLLVAGGNTQYF

d_gene: .
v_gene: TRBV27
len: 17
abundance: .
j_gene: TRBJ1-2
CDR3nt: TGTGCCAGCAGTTTATATCCGGACGGGGGGTCCAGGGATGGCTACACCTTC
CDR3aa: CASSLYPDGGSRDGYTF

d_gene: .
v_gene: TRBV7-3
len: 14
abundance: .
j_gene: TRBJ2-2
CDR3nt: TGTGCCAGCAGCTTAGACACCTACCCCGGGGAGCTGTTTTTT
CDR3aa: CASSLDTYPGELFF

d_gene: .
v_gene: TRBV29-1
len: 16
abundance: .
j_gene: TRBJ2-3
CDR3nt: TGCAGCGTTGAAGGGTTGTCCAGGGCAGGCACAGATACGCAGTATTTT
CDR3aa: CSVEGLSRAGTDTQYF

d_gene: .
v_gene: TRBV4-3
len: 16
abundance: .
j_gene: TRBJ2-6
CDR3nt: TGCGCCAGCAGCTTGGACAGAGCCTCTGGGGCCAACGTCCTGACTTTC
CDR3aa: CASSLDRASGANVLTF

d_gene: TRBD1
v_gene: TRBV11-2
len: 15
abundance: .
j_gene: TRBJ2-5
CDR3nt: TGTGCCAGCAGCTTAGTGGGCAGGGGGCAAGAGACCCAGTACTTC
CDR3aa: CASSLVGRGQETQYF

d_gene: .
v_gene: TRBV5-1
len: 14
abundance: .
j_gene: TRBJ1-2
CDR3nt: TGCGCCAGCAGCTCCGGGACAACTAACTATGGCTACACCTTC
CDR3aa: CASSSGTTNYGYTF

d_gene: .
v_gene: TRBV9
len: 12
abundance: once
j_gene: TRBJ2-5
CDR3nt: TGTGCCAGTTCTAGCGTAGGGGAGACCCAGTACTTC
CDR3aa: CASSSVGETQYF

d_gene: .
v_gene: TRBV5-6
len: 14
abundance: .
j_gene: TRBJ2-7
CDR3nt: TGTGCCAGCAGCTTGTTTGCAGGGGTATACGAGCAGTACTTC
CDR3aa: CASSLFAGVYEQYF

d_gene: TRBD1
v_gene: TRBV6-5
len: 14
abundance: .
j_gene: TRBJ1-5
CDR3nt: TGTGCCAGCAGACCCGGGACAGGGGTTCAGCCCCAGCATTTT
CDR3aa: CASRPGTGVQPQHF

d_gene: TRBD1
v_gene: TRBV28
len: 14
abundance: .
j_gene: TRBJ2-7
CDR3nt: TGTGCCAGCAGGTCGACAGGGGTTTCCCACGAGCAGTACTTC
CDR3aa: CASRSTGVSHEQYF